This T cell receptor (beta chain) was found in a study of T-cell memory formation after mild COVID-19. For the study at large: TCR clusters largely stayed donor specific. Study observations and caveats: Mainly in CM and EM were contracting CD4+ clones; CD8+ were in EMRA. The study found balanced CD4/CD8 in clones contracting day 15 to 85 and a CD4+ lean in later expanders.

Germline V lookup: CDR1 SGHAT, CDR2 FQNNGV. There are 14 residues in the CDR3. MiXCR was run by TCRdb on the 5' RACE reads, yielding one entry per CDR3 protein. This repertoire shows roughly 320,000 distinct CDR3 sequences, approximately 27% found once; its top ten account for approximately 13%. This clonotype has more than one count but fewer than ten. Its target is unknown. One end of the junction varies from germline; a read error may be responsible. The chain recombines TRBV11-2 with TRBJ2-1; TRBD1 is a possible D gene (5 bases). This receptor was identified in an adult woman who had mild COVID-19 (a few samples of this study predate the infection). Cell type and time point are not known. Source material: PBMCs or a T cell subset sorted from them (not recorded which). The CDR3 DNA follows: TGTGCCAGCAGATTAGGGGTGGTAGGCAATGAGCAGTTCTTC. This translates into CASRLGVVGNEQFF.